The 18 T cell receptor beta chains given below trace back to one sample, sequenced in a study of response to subunit inactivated influenza vaccine. MiXCR was run by TCRdb on the RT-PCR reads, yielding one entry per CDR3 protein. Seen here are 450,000 to 550,000 distinct CDR3 sequences, about 25% observed once, and the top ten hold 1.9%. The input for sequencing was CD4+ T cells sorted from PBMCs, taken around 5 days after vaccination. The receptors shown here come from a man in his fifties who received an inactivated influenza vaccine.

This chain connects TRBV7-2 to TRBJ2-7; 11 bases align to TRBD1. The germline V gene has CDR1 SGHTA and CDR2 FQGNSA. The J segment lost 4 bases and the V segment lost 6 bases, leaving 5 bases of the junction unmatched. There are 14 residues in the CDR3. DNA of the CDR3: TGTGCCAGCAGAACCGGACAGGGGGCTTACGAGCAGTACTTC. Translating gives CASRTGQGAYEQYF. Using reference TRBV7-2 and TRBJ2-7 for the parts outside the CDR3, the full variable domain is GAGVSQSPSNKVTEKGKDVELRCDPISGHTALYWYRQSLGQGLEFLIYFQGNSAPDKSGLPSDRFSAERTGGSVSTLTIQRTQQEDSAVYLCASRTGQGAYEQYFGPGTRLTVT.

This clonotype was found a few times. The chain combines TRBV10-2 with TRBJ1-1; D is undetermined. Trimming removed 6 bases at V and 1 base at J, with 15 bases between. Germline values: CDR1 WSHSY, CDR2 SAAADI. This CDR3 spans 15 amino acids. CDR3 coding DNA: TGCGCCAGCAGCCACCGCGGATCTGCGAACACTGAAGCTTTCTTT. Protein product: CASSHRGSANTEAFF.

The genes are TRBV2 and TRBJ2-3; TRBD2 matches at 8 bases. The CDR3 length is 14 residues. V was clipped by 7 bases and J by 2 bases; unmatched bases: 5. Germline CDR1 SNHLY, CDR2 FYNNEI. This CDR3 reads CASISRGDTDTQYF. DNA of the CDR3: TGTGCCAGCATATCGCGGGGGGACACAGATACGCAGTATTTT.

This chain links TRBV12-3 or TRBV12-4 with TRBJ2-1; D is perhaps TRBD2 (6 bases). Trimming removed 8 bases from V and 4 bases from J, with 15 bases in between. CDR3 length: 14 amino acids. The CDR3, as DNA: TGTGCCAGCGGAGGGGAATACGTTTACAATGAGCAGTTCTTC. This codes for CASGGEYVYNEQFF.

The rearrangement links TRBV10-3 to TRBJ2-5, with TRBD2 matching over 7 bases. CDR1 is ENHRY, CDR2 SYGVKD, per germline. V shed 4 bases, J shed 5 bases, and the junction held 10 bases outside the gene matches. This CDR3 contains 15 residues. CDR3 bases: TGTGCCATCAGTGGAAGGCGGGAGCTAGGCGAGACCCAGTACTTC. Its protein is CAISGRRELGETQYF.

In its sample, this clonotype was seen many times. The rearrangement joins TRBV20-1 to TRBJ2-5; 11 bases agree with TRBD2. The CDR3 is 14 amino acids. V was clipped by 4 bases and J by 3 bases; unmatched bases: 4. Per the germline V gene, CDR1 is DFQATT and CDR2 is SNEGSKA (reference sequence). The CDR3 DNA follows: TGCAGTGCTAATCCGGGACTAGCGGAAGAGACCCAGTACTTC. This gives the protein CSANPGLAEETQYF.

This clonotype was counted only a few times. The J gene is TRBJ2-3, the V gene TRBV12-3 or TRBV12-4, with D tentatively TRBD2 (5 bases). Deletions cut 6 bases from V and 2 bases from J, with 15 bases between. CDR3 length: 15 amino acids. DNA of the CDR3: TGTGCCAGCAGAAAACCGGGATTTGACACAGATACGCAGTATTTT. Its protein is CASRKPGFDTDTQYF.

Points on this clonotype: Given a much more abundant clone one base away, this may be a read error. This chain links TRBV12-3 or TRBV12-4 with TRBJ2-5; D gene unclear. This CDR3 comprises 14 residues. V was shortened by 1 base and J by 4 bases, with 10 bases between the two germline ends. In DNA form, the CDR3 reads TGTGCCAGCAGTTTAGGAGTGGGCGGAGAGACCCAGTACTTC. The encoded protein is CASSLGVGGETQYF.

This clonotype has only a few counts. The chain uses TRBV2 and TRBJ2-5; the D call may be TRBD1 or TRBD2 (6 bases each). There are 15 residues in the CDR3. Trimming pared 6 bases from V and 4 bases from J, leaving 18 bases between. Looked up from germline, CDR1 is SNHLY and CDR2 is FYNNEI. The CDR3 region has the DNA TGTGCCAGCAGGGTGTCGGGGGCTAAGGGAGAGACCCAGTACTTC. Protein product: CASRVSGAKGETQYF.

The V gene is TRBV12-3 or TRBV12-4, the J gene TRBJ1-2; no clear D. This CDR3 is built from 13 residues. V lost 7 bases to trimming and J lost 6 bases, with 15 bases between them. The CDR3 loop reads CASTLDRRDGYTF. In DNA form, the CDR3 reads TGTGCCAGCACCTTGGACCGGAGGGATGGCTACACCTTC.

This chain connects TRBV2 to TRBJ2-1, with D perhaps TRBD1 (7 bases). Germline V gene lookup returns CDR1 SNHLY and CDR2 FYNNEI. The CDR3 sequence is 15 residues long. With 7 bases removed from V and 4 bases from J, the gap between germline ends came to 17 bases. CDR3 in DNA: TGTGCCAGCAACGGCGGGGACAGATCTTACAATGAGCAGTTCTTC. This sequence encodes CASNGGDRSYNEQFF.

The V gene is TRBV28, the J gene TRBJ2-7; D is possibly TRBD1 (5 bases). Trimming took off 6 bases at V and 4 bases at J, with 22 bases between the two ends. The CDR3 has 16 amino acids. Germline V gene lookup returns CDR1 MDHEN and CDR2 SYDVKM. CDR3 protein: CASRVLSWDKGYEQYF. Written as DNA, the CDR3 is TGTGCCAGCAGGGTCCTGAGTTGGGATAAGGGGTACGAGCAGTACTTC.

In its sample, this clonotype was seen a few times. CDR3 DNA sequence: TGTGCCAGCAGTTTAGCGGTAATCTACGAGCAGTACTTC. This translates into CASSLAVIYEQYF. This chain links TRBV12-3 or TRBV12-4 with TRBJ2-7, with D unclear. The V and J ends lost 0 bases and 3 bases respectively, with 6 bases between them. This CDR3 has 13 residues.

The rearrangement links TRBV25-1 to TRBJ2-1; 8 bases fit TRBD1. Per germline, CDR1 MGHDK and CDR2 SYGVNS. The CDR3 has 12 amino acids. V lost 9 bases, J lost 12 bases, and 10 bases stayed unmatched. The CDR3 reads CASSAAGGGQFF. CDR3 in DNA: TGTGCCAGTAGCGCCGCAGGGGGCGGGCAGTTCTTC.

This clonotype was seen more than once but under ten times. The chain recombines TRBV10-3 with TRBJ2-5; 7 bases are a match to TRBD1. V was clipped by 8 bases and J by 3 bases; unmatched bases: 3. The length of the CDR3 is 12 residues. Germline V gives CDR1 ENHRY, CDR2 SYGVKD. The chain's CDR3 is CAIGDREETQYF. The DNA for the CDR3 is TGTGCCATCGGGGACAGAGAAGAGACCCAGTACTTC.

There are a few counts of this clonotype. This rearrangement joins TRBV20-1 to TRBJ2-5, with 7 positions matching TRBD1. Unmatched junction bases numbered 4, after V lost 3 bases and J lost 0 bases. This CDR3 has 14 residues. Germline V CDR1 and CDR2: DFQATT, SNEGSKA (reference sequence). CDR3 region: CSARWDSHQETQYF. CDR3 DNA: TGCAGTGCTAGGTGGGACAGCCACCAAGAGACCCAGTACTTC.

This clonotype appeared a few times. The rearrangement uses TRBV29-1 and TRBJ1-1; TRBD1 agrees at 8 bases. This CDR3 has 13 residues. Germline V lookup: CDR1 SQVTM, CDR2 ANQGSEA. V lost 8 bases to trimming and J lost 4 bases; unmatched junction nucleotides: 9. The CDR3 coding sequence is TGCAGCACACGACAGGGGTCGGGCACTGAAGCTTTCTTT. Protein sequence: CSTRQGSGTEAFF.

This chain links TRBV5-1 with TRBJ2-2, with D possibly being TRBD1 or TRBD2 (5 bases each). CDR3 length: 15 amino acids. Deletions cut 4 bases from V and 5 bases from J, with 15 bases between. Germline V gives CDR1 SGHRS, CDR2 YFSETQ. CDR3 DNA sequence: TGCGCCAGCAGCCCCAGGGACGGACGAACCGGGGAGCTGTTTTTT. This gives the protein CASSPRDGRTGELFF. The full variable domain, completed using reference TRBV5-1 and TRBJ2-2, is KAGVTQTPRYLIKTRGQQVTLSCSPISGHRSVSWYQQTPGQGLQFLFEYFSETQRNKGNFPGRFSGRQFSNSRSEMNVSTLELGDSALYLCASSPRDGRTGELFFGEGSRLTVL.